Listed below are T cell receptor beta chains from one sample, sequenced in a study of T-cell reconstitution after alpha-beta-depleted transplantation in children. One entry per CDR3 protein results from TCRdb running MiXCR on the PCR reads. Among hundreds of thousands of distinct CDR3 sequences listed, more than 20% were seen once. This material consisted of PBMCs, mostly from graft donor cells, taken 360 days after TCRalphabeta/CD19-depleted stem cell transplant. Receptor source: a female patient aged 2-15 years who had a stem cell transplant for congenital amegakaryocytic thrombocytopenia, so the T cells may come from the graft donor. CDR3s include the opening cysteine and the closing phenylalanine or tryptophan. D genes are given only for firm matches. Size is omitted from some rows. Given values are once, few, many or a class for expanded clones.

clone_size	v_call	j_call	d_call	cdr3_aa	cdr3_nt
NA	TRBV18	TRBJ1-1	TRBD1	CASSGWDRESTEAFF	TGTGCCAGCTCCGGCTGGGACAGAGAGTCTACTGAAGCTTTCTTT
NA	TRBV24-1	TRBJ2-3	NA	CATSDFPLSSADTQYF	TGTGCCACCAGTGATTTCCCTTTATCTAGTGCAGATACGCAGTATTTT
NA	TRBV19	TRBJ1-1	NA	CASSTQMNTEAFF	TGTGCCAGTAGTACACAGATGAACACTGAAGCTTTCTTT
NA	TRBV4-2	TRBJ1-1	TRBD1	CASSQVPGTGLNGGETEAFF	TGTGCCAGCAGCCAGGTGCCCGGGACAGGGTTGAACGGTGGGGAAACTGAAGCTTTCTTT
few	TRBV20-1	TRBJ2-3	NA	CSARDHPFHSTDTQYF	TGCAGTGCTAGAGATCACCCTTTCCATAGCACAGATACGCAGTATTTT
few	TRBV29-1	TRBJ1-1	NA	CSVALTAGTEAFF	TGCAGCGTTGCCCTAACGGCTGGCACTGAAGCTTTCTTT
NA	TRBV28	TRBJ2-5	NA	CASSLWSARGRRETQYF	TGTGCCAGCAGTTTATGGTCAGCGCGGGGGCGGCGGGAGACCCAGTACTTC
many	TRBV4-1	TRBJ2-3	TRBD2	CASSQVAGGAYTQYF	TGCGCCAGCAGCCAAGTTGCGGGAGGGGCGTATACGCAGTATTTT
NA	TRBV15	TRBJ2-5	TRBD2	CATSRDNWLAANQETQYF	TGTGCCACCAGCAGAGATAATTGGCTAGCGGCCAACCAAGAGACCCAGTACTTC
few	TRBV10-3	TRBJ1-2	NA	CAISVHSSNYGYTF	TGTGCCATCAGTGTGCACAGTTCAAACTATGGCTACACCTTC
NA	TRBV27	TRBJ2-7	NA	CASSPFDRSYEQYF	TGTGCCAGCAGTCCCTTTGACAGATCGTACGAGCAGTACTTC
NA	TRBV2	TRBJ2-3	NA	CASTTGYTDTQYF	TGTGCCAGCACAACAGGGTACACAGATACGCAGTATTTT
NA	TRBV4-1	TRBJ2-7	TRBD1	CASSQGDRSFYEQYF	TGCGCCAGCAGCCAGGGGGACAGATCGTTCTACGAGCAGTACTTC
NA	TRBV9	TRBJ2-7	NA	CASSVASSSYEQYF	TGTGCCAGCAGCGTAGCATCGAGCTCCTACGAGCAGTACTTC
NA	TRBV4-2	TRBJ2-1	TRBD2	CASSQDRLAGENEQFF	TGTGCCAGCAGCCAAGATCGCCTAGCGGGGGAGAATGAGCAGTTCTTC
NA	TRBV5-1	TRBJ2-3	TRBD1	CASSFSATGGADTQYF	TGCGCCAGCAGCTTTTCAGCGACAGGGGGCGCAGATACGCAGTATTTT
NA	TRBV28	TRBJ1-4	TRBD1	CASRPPGQWGEKLFF	TGTGCCAGCAGACCTCCGGGACAGTGGGGTGAAAAACTGTTTTTT
few	TRBV7-8	TRBJ2-1	NA	CASSLEGLAHYEQFF	TGTGCCAGCAGCTTAGAGGGGCTAGCCCACTATGAGCAGTTCTTC
few	TRBV5-1	TRBJ1-3	NA	CASSFGQGNTIYF	TGCGCCAGCAGCTTTGGGCAGGGAAACACCATATATTTT
few	TRBV5-1	TRBJ2-6	TRBD1	CASSLRPTGAGANVLTF	TGCGCCAGCAGCTTGCGACCAACAGGGGCTGGGGCCAACGTCCTGACTTTC
NA	TRBV9	TRBJ2-7	NA	CASSVDQRGPEQYF	TGTGCCAGCAGCGTAGATCAGAGGGGACCCGAGCAGTACTTC
NA	TRBV29-1	TRBJ2-7	TRBD2	CSVDPGGAAEQYF	TGCAGCGTTGACCCCGGGGGGGCGGCCGAGCAGTACTTC
few	TRBV28	TRBJ1-2	NA	CATGYGDTNYGYTF	TGTGCCACTGGGTATGGGGACACTAACTATGGCTACACCTTC
NA	TRBV7-3	TRBJ2-7	TRBD2	CASSLRGSGPGTREGEQYF	TGTGCCAGCAGCTTAAGAGGAAGTGGACCGGGGACTAGAGAAGGCGAGCAGTACTTC
NA	TRBV5-1	TRBJ2-5	TRBD1	CASSSYRDRGKETQYF	TGCGCCAGCAGCTCGTACCGGGACAGGGGAAAAGAGACCCAGTACTTC
few	TRBV11-2	TRBJ1-2	NA	CASSRDPTQTYGYTF	TGTGCCAGCAGCAGGGATCCTACACAGACCTATGGCTACACCTTC
NA	TRBV20-1	TRBJ2-5	TRBD2	CSAPPGLAEETQYF	TGCAGTGCTCCCCCGGGACTAGCGGAAGAGACCCAGTACTTC
few	TRBV3-1	TRBJ2-6	NA	CASSQAGASSGANVLTF	TGTGCCAGCAGCCAAGCGGGCGCCAGCTCTGGGGCCAACGTCCTGACTTTC
NA	TRBV20-1	TRBJ2-1	NA	CSARGDLVHNEQFF	TGCAGTGCTAGAGGTGACCTGGTGCACAATGAGCAGTTCTTC
many	TRBV12-3/TRBV12-4	TRBJ2-1	TRBD2	CASSPTSGAYNEQFF	TGTGCCAGCAGCCCCACTAGCGGGGCCTACAATGAGCAGTTCTTC
NA	TRBV5-1	TRBJ2-3	TRBD2	CASSLELAGVTDTQYF	TGCGCCAGCAGCTTGGAGTTAGCGGGAGTAACAGATACGCAGTATTTT
NA	TRBV5-1	TRBJ1-3	NA	CASSLRDGNTIYF	TGCGCCAGCAGCCTCCGGGACGGAAACACCATATATTTT
few	TRBV28	TRBJ2-1	NA	CASSLYRDTKDNEQFF	TGTGCCAGCAGTTTATATCGGGACACTAAAGACAATGAGCAGTTCTTC
few	TRBV28	TRBJ2-7	TRBD1	CASRRTGTDYHEQYF	TGTGCCAGCAGACGCACCGGGACAGACTACCACGAGCAGTACTTC
NA	TRBV11-2	TRBJ2-1	NA	CASSLYSGPLTYNEQFF	TGTGCCAGCAGCTTGTACTCCGGGCCCCTAACCTACAATGAGCAGTTCTTC
many	TRBV29-1	TRBJ1-3	NA	CSAYSGNTIYF	TGCAGCGCATACAGCGGAAACACCATATATTTT
few	TRBV10-3	TRBJ2-7	NA	CAIQDPGHSYEQYF	TGTGCCATCCAGGACCCCGGGCACTCCTACGAGCAGTACTTC
NA	TRBV29-1	TRBJ1-1	NA	CSVGAGAEAFF	TGCAGCGTGGGGGCCGGGGCTGAAGCTTTCTTT
NA	TRBV12-3/TRBV12-4	TRBJ2-2	NA	CASSTPGEPRELFF	TGTGCCAGCAGCACCCCGGGCGAACCCCGGGAGCTGTTTTTT
few	TRBV15	TRBJ2-1	TRBD1	CATSPERGRNEQFF	TGTGCCACCAGCCCGGAAAGGGGGCGCAATGAGCAGTTCTTC
once	TRBV5-1	TRBJ2-1	NA	CASSLAQYNEQFF	TGCGCCAGCAGCTTGGCGCAGTATAATGAGCAGTTCTTC
few	TRBV9	TRBJ2-7	TRBD2	CASSSGTSGRTVHF	TGTGCCAGCAGCTCCGGGACTAGCGGGAGGACGGTCCATTTC
few	TRBV6-1	TRBJ1-4	TRBD1	CASSATGGAGEKLFF	TGTGCCAGCAGTGCCACAGGGGGCGCGGGTGAAAAACTGTTTTTT
few	TRBV4-1	TRBJ1-1	NA	CASSQAGRVAAFF	TGCGCCAGCAGCCAGGCTGGCCGGGTTGCTGCTTTCTTT
few	TRBV20-1	TRBJ1-1	NA	CSARAIGLSNTEAFF	TGCAGTGCTAGGGCAATCGGACTTTCGAACACTGAAGCTTTCTTT
many	TRBV15	TRBJ2-1	NA	CATSTTDRLIFEFF	TGTGCCACCAGCACCACAGACAGGTTAATTTTCGAGTTCTTC
few	TRBV29-1	TRBJ1-1	NA	CSVTGNTEAFF	TGCAGCGTGACAGGGAACACTGAAGCTTTCTTT
NA	TRBV6-2/TRBV6-3	TRBJ1-5	NA	CASSYFWGDSNQPQHF	TGTGCCAGCAGTTATTTCTGGGGAGATAGCAATCAGCCCCAGCATTTT
NA	TRBV5-6	TRBJ1-1	NA	CASNRDLNTEAFF	TGTGCCAGCAACCGGGACTTGAACACTGAAGCTTTCTTT